The count of the clone carrying this TCR beta chain is one. What it binds is not known. This entry is derived from a study of a mutant IDH1 vaccine in newly diagnosed glioma. On the study more broadly: Patients under treatment included 62.5% males and around 38% females and had a mean age of approximately 40 years. Patients had received radiotherapy, temozolomide, or both previously, most receiving both.

V gave up 2 bases and J gave up 5 bases, with 7 bases separating them. The CDR3 totals 13 residues. Germline CDR1 MNHNY, CDR2 SVGAGI (reference sequence). The time point is: baseline, week 1 (first vaccination visit). Treatment of the sample: pre-vaccination baseline after standard-of-care therapy. The table came from immunoSEQ multiplex PCR; TCRdb's copy has only in-frame clones and leaves some out. The sample carries over 14,000 clones, over 75% recorded once. Whole-study results and caveats: Pseudoprogression apparently tracked independently of changes in top peripheral T cell clonotypes.

This sequence joins TRBV6-6 and TRBJ1-5, with unresolved D. The source of this sequence is a woman aged 35 to 49 with glioma. Some clones in this sample may be carry-over from other donors' samples. The sample here was PBMCs, taken from a glioma patient treated with radiotherapy, temozolomide or both. In nucleotides, the CDR3 is TGTGCCAGCAGTTACGGGCGGGATCAGCCCCAGCATTTT. Amino acids: CASSYGRDQPQHF.